The rows below give T cell receptor beta chains drawn from one sample of a study of T cells in Graves' hyperthyroidism and ophthalmopathy. TCRdb re-analysed the multiplex PCR reads in MiXCR, keeping a single row per CDR3 protein. The table lists around 600,000 distinct CDR3 sequences, over 40% of them singletons. What was sequenced was peripheral blood or thyroid tissue (not recorded which). The receptors originated from an adult man with Graves' disease, either hyperthyroidism or ophthalmopathy (not recorded which). CDR3s leave out the opening cysteine and the closing phenylalanine or tryptophan. Not all rows give a size; the values are once, few, many and, for expanded clones, a class.

clone_size j_call v_call cdr3_aa
- TRBJ2-6 TRBV20-1 SAAPGDNVLT
- TRBJ2-6 TRBV15 ATSSGLGGAYVLT
many TRBJ1-2 TRBV12-3/TRBV12-4 ASSQQGYDYGYT
- TRBJ1-1 TRBV6-5 ASSSPPGGGGTEAF
many TRBJ1-1 TRBV15 ATSRDRGRTEAF
- TRBJ1-2 TRBV12-3/TRBV12-4 ASSYPLGAEKGYT
- TRBJ1-2 TRBV9 ASSVGDRLAKYGYT
- TRBJ2-5 TRBV7-8 ASTTTGHVETQY
- TRBJ2-5 TRBV7-9 ASSRVADQETQY
- TRBJ1-2 TRBV7-9 ASSLDTLRGGGYT
many TRBJ2-5 TRBV7-8 ASSLDRGGETQY
many TRBJ1-1 TRBV15 ATSSHRGDLEAF
- TRBJ2-7 TRBV7-2 ASSLLGGRDEQY
- TRBJ1-5 TRBV7-6 ASRKGEQPQH
few TRBJ2-3 TRBV29-1 SVAPRYTDTQY
- TRBJ1-4 TRBV9 ASSVVGGWGEKLF
- TRBJ1-2 TRBV19 ASSLGRGGGSYGYT
- TRBJ1-2 TRBV7-2 ASSPAGTGLSDYYGYT
few TRBJ2-7 TRBV7-2 ASSFGGSNRYEQY
few TRBJ1-6 TRBV7-8 ASSLVGVYSPLH